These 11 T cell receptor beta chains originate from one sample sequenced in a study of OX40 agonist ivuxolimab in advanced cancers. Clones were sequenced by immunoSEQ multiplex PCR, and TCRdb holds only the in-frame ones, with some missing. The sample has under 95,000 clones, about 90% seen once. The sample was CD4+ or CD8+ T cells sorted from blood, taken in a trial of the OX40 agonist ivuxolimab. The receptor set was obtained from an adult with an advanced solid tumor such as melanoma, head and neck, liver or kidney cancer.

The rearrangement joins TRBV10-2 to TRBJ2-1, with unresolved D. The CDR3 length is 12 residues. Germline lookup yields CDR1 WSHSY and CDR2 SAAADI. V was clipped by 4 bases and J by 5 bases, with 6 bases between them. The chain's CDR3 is CASSAWDNEQFF. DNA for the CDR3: TGCGCCAGCAGTGCCTGGGACAATGAGCAGTTCTTC.

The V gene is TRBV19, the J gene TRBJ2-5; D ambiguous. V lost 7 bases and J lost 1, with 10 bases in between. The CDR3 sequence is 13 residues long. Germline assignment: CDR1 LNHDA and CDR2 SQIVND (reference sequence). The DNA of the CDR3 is TGTGCCAGTAATTACCGGGCCCAAGAGACCCAGTACTTC. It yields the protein CASNYRAQETQYF.

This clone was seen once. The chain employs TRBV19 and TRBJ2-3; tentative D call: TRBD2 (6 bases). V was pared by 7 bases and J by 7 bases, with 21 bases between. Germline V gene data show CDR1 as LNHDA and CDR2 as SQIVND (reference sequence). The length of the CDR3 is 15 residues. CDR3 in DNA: TGTGCCAGTAACCGCGGGACTCGCTTGGGGAATACGCAGTATTTT. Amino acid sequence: CASNRGTRLGNTQYF.

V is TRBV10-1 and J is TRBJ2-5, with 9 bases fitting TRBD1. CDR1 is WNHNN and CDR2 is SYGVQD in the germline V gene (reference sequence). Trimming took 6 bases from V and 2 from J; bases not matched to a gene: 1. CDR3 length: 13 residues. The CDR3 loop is CASSGTGQETQYF. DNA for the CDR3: TGCGCCAGCAGCGGGACAGGGCAAGAGACCCAGTACTTC.

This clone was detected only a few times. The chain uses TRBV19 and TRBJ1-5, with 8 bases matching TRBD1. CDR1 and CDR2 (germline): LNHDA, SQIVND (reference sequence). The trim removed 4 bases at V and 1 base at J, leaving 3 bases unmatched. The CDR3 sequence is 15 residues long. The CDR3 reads CASSTGTGSNQPQHF. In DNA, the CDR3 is TGTGCCAGTAGTACCGGGACAGGCAGCAATCAGCCCCAGCATTTT.

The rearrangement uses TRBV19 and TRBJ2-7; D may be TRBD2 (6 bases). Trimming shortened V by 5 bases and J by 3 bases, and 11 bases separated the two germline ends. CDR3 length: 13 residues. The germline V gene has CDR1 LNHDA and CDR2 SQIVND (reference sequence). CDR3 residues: CASSWGVGYEQYF. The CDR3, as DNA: TGTGCCAGTAGTTGGGGGGTCGGCTACGAGCAGTACTTC.

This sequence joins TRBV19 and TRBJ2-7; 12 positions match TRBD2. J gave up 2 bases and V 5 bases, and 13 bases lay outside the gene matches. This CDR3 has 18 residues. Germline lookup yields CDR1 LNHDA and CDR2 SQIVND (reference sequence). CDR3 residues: CASSPGLAGYGIPYEQYF. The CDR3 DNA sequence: TGTGCCAGTAGTCCTGGACTAGCGGGATACGGGATTCCCTACGAGCAGTACTTC.

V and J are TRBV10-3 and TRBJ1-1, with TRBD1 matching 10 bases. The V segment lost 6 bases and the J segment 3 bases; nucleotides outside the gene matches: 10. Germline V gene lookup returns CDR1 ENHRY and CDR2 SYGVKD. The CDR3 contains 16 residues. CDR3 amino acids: CAIRTVDRGGDTEAFF. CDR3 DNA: TGTGCCATCAGAACAGTGGACAGGGGGGGCGACACTGAAGCTTTCTTT.

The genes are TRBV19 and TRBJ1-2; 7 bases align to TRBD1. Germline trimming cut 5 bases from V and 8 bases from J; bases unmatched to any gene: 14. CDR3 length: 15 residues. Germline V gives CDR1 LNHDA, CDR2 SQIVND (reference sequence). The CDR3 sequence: CASSPVSTGTMGYTF. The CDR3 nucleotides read TGTGCCAGTAGTCCCGTCTCGACAGGGACGATGGGCTACACCTTC.

The CDR3 nucleotides are TGTGCCAGCAGTTACAATAGCGGGAGGTACATCAATGAGCAGTTCTTC. Amino acid sequence: CASSYNSGRYINEQFF. This chain links TRBV6-5 with TRBJ2-1; 10 bases are a match to TRBD2. The J segment lost 6 bases and the V segment lost 2 bases, leaving 7 bases of the junction unmatched. The CDR3 totals 16 residues. CDR1 and CDR2 (germline): MNHEY, SVGAGI.

The CDR3 sequence is CASANGLAAYNEQFF. CDR3 DNA: TGTGCCAGCGCCAACGGACTAGCGGCGTACAATGAGCAGTTCTTC. This rearrangement joins TRBV7-3 to TRBJ2-1, with TRBD2 matching over 10 bases. This CDR3 is 15 amino acids long. The germline CDR1 and CDR2 sequences are SGHTA and FQGTGA. Trimming cost V 8 bases and J 4 bases; bases outside gene matches: 8.